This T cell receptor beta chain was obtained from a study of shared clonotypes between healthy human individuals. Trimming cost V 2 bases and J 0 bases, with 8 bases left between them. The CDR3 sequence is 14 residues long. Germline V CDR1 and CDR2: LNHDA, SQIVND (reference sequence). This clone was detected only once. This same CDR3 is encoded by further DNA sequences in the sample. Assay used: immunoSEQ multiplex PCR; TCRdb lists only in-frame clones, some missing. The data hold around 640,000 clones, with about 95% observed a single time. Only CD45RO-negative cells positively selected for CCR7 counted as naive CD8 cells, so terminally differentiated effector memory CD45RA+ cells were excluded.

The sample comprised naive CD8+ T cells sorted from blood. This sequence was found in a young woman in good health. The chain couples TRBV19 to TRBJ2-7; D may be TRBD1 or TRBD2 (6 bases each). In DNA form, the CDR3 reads TGTGCCAGTAGTATACGGGGGCTCTCCTACGAGCAGTACTTC. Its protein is CASSIRGLSYEQYF. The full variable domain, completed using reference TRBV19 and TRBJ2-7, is DGGITQSPKYLFRKEGQNVTLSCEQNLNHDAMYWYRQDPGQGLRLIYYSQIVNDFQKGDIAEGYSVSREKKESFPLTVTSAQKNPTAFYLCASSIRGLSYEQYFGPGTRLTVT.